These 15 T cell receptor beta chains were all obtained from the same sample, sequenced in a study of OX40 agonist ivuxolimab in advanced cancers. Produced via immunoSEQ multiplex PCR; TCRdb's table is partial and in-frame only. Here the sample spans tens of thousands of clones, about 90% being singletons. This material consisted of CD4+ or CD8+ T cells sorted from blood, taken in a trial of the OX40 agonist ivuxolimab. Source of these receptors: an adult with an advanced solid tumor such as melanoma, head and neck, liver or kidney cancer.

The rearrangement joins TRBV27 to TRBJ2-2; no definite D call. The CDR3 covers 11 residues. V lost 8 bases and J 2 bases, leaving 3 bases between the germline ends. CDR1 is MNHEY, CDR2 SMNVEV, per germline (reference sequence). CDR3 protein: CASGNTGELFF. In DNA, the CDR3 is TGTGCCAGCGGTAACACCGGGGAGCTGTTTTTT.

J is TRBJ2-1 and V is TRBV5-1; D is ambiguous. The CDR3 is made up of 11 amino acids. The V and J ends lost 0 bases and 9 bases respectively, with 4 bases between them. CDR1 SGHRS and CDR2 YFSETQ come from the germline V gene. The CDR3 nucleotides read TGCGCCAGCAGCTTGGCGGGTGAGCAGTTCTTC. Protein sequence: CASSLAGEQFF.

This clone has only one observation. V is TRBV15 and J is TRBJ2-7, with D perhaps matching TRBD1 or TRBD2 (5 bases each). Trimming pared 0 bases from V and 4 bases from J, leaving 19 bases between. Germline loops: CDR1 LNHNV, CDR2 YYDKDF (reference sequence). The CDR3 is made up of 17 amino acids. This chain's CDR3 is CATSRDLMGVPPYEQYF. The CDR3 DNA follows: TGTGCCACCAGCAGAGATCTAATGGGGGTGCCCCCTTACGAGCAGTACTTC.

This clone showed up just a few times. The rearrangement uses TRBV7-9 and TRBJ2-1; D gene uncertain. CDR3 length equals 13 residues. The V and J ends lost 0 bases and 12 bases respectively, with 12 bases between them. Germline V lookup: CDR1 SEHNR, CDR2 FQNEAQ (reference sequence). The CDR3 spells CASSLAPPTRQFF. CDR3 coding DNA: TGTGCCAGCAGCTTAGCGCCGCCCACACGGCAGTTCTTC.

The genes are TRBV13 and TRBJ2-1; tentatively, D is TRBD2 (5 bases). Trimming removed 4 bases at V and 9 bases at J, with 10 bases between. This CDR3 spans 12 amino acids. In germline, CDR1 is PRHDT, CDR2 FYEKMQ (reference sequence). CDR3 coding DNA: TGTGCCAGCAGCTACGCCCGGGGTGAGCAGTTCTTC. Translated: CASSYARGEQFF.

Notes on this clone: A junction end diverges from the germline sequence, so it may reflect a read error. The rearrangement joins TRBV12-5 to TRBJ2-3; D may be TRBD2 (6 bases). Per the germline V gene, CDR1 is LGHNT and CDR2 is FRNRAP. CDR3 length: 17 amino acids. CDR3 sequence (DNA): TGTGCTAGTGGCTTGGAGGCGACTTTACGGAGGGCAGATACGCAGTATTTT. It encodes CASGLEATLRRADTQYF. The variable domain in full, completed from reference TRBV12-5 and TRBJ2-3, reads DARVTQTPRHKVTEMGQEVTMRCQPILGHNTVFWYRQTMMQGLELLAYFRNRAPLDDSGMPKDRFSAEMPDATLATLKIQPSEPRDSAVYFCASGLEATLRRADTQYFGPGTRLTVL.

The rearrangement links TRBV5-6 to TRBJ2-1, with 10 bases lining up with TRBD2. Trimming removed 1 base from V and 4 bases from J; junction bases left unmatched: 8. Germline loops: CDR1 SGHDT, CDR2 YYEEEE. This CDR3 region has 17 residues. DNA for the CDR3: TGTGCCAGCAGCTTGTGGCTAGCGGGAGCAGGATACAATGAGCAGTTCTTC. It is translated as CASSLWLAGAGYNEQFF. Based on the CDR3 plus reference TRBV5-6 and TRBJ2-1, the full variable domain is DAGVTQSPTHLIKTRGQQVTLRCSPKSGHDTVSWYQQALGQGPQFIFQYYEEEERQRGNFPDRFSGHQFPNYSSELNVNALLLGDSALYLCASSLWLAGAGYNEQFFGPGTRLTVL.

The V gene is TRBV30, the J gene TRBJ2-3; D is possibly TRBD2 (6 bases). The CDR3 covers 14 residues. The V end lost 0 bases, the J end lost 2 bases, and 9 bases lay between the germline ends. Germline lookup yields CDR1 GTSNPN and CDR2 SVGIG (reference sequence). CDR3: CAWSVSGNTDTQYF. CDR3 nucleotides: TGTGCCTGGAGTGTTAGCGGAAACACAGATACGCAGTATTTT.

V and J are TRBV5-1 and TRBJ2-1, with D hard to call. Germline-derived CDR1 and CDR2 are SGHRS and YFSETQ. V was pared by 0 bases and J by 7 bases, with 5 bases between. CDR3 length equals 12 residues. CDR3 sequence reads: CASSLEGNEQFF. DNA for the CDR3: TGCGCCAGCAGCTTGGAGGGAAATGAGCAGTTCTTC.

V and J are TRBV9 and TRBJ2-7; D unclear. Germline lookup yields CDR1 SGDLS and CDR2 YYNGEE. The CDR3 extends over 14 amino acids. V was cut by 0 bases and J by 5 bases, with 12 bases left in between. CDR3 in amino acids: CASSVEDFSDEQYF. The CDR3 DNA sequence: TGTGCCAGCAGCGTAGAAGACTTCTCGGACGAGCAGTACTTC.

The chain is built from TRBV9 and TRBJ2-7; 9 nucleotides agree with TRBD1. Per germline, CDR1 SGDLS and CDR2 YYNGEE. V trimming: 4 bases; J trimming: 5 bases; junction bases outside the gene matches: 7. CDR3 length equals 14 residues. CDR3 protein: CASSSDRGADEQYF. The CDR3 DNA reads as TGTGCCAGCAGCTCCGACAGGGGGGCGGACGAGCAGTACTTC.

In DNA, the CDR3 is TGTGCCACCAGCAGAGATAACAGGGAGGCTGGCTACACCTTC. This translates into CATSRDNREAGYTF. V gene TRBV15 combines with J gene TRBJ1-2, with D perhaps TRBD1 (6 bases). The CDR3 spans 14 residues. The germline V and J ends were trimmed by 0 bases and 7 bases, with 12 bases remaining between them. Germline CDR1 is LNHNV and CDR2 is YYDKDF (reference sequence). Full variable domain (missing parts from reference TRBV15 and TRBJ1-2): DAMVIQNPRYQVTQFGKPVTLSCSQTLNHNVMYWYQQKSSQAPKLLFHYYDKDFNNEADTPDNFQSRRPNTSFCFLDIRSPGLGDTAMYLCATSRDNREAGYTFGSGTRLTVV.

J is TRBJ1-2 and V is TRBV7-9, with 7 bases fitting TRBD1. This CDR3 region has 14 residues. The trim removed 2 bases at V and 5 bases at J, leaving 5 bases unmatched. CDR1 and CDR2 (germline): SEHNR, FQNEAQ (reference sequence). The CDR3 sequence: CASSLNLGQYGYTF. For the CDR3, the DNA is TGTGCCAGCAGCTTAAATCTGGGACAGTATGGCTACACCTTC.

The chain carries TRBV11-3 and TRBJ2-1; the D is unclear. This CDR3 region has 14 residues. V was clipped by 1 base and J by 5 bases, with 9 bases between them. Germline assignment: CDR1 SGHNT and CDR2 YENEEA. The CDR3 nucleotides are TGTGCCAGCAGCTTAGCACACAGAAACAATGAGCAGTTCTTC. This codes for CASSLAHRNNEQFF. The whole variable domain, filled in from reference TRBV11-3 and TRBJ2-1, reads EAGVVQSPRYKIIEKKQPVAFWCNPISGHNTLYWYLQNLGQGPELLIRYENEEAVDDSQLPKDRFSAERLKGVDSTLKIQPAELGDSAVYLCASSLAHRNNEQFFGPGTRLTVL.

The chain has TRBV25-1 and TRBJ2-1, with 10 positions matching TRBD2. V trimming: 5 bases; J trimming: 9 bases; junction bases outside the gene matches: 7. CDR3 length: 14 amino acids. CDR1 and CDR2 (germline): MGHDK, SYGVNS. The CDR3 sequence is CASSRSGRAVEQFF. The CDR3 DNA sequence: TGTGCCAGCAGTAGGAGCGGGAGGGCAGTTGAGCAGTTCTTC.